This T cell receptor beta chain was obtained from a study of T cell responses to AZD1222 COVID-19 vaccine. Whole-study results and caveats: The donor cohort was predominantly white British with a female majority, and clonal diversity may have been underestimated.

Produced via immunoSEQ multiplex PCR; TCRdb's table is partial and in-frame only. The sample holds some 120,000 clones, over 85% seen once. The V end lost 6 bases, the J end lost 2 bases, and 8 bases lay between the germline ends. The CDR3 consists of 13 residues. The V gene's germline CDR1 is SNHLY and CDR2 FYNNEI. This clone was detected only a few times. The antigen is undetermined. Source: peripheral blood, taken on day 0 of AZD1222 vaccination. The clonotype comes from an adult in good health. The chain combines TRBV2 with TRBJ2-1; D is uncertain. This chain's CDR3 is CASSPEPYNEQFF. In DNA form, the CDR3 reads TGTGCCAGCAGCCCCGAGCCCTACAATGAGCAGTTCTTC. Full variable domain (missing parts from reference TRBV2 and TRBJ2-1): EPEVTQTPSHQVTQMGQEVILRCVPISNHLYFYWYRQILGQKVEFLVSFYNNEISEKSEIFDDQFSVERPDGSNFTLKIRSTKLEDSAMYFCASSPEPYNEQFFGPGTRLTVL.